The 29 T cell receptor beta chains reported below all come from one sample, sequenced in a study of T-cell reconstitution after alpha-beta-depleted transplantation in children. Using unique molecular identifiers, the investigators prepared the TCRbeta library. TCRdb reanalysed the PCR reads using MiXCR and keeps one entry per CDR3 protein. This sample has about 190,000 distinct CDR3 sequences; 6.5% to 7.5% occur once, and the top ten carry 3% to 3.5%. The sample in question was PBMCs from the stem cell graft donor, obtained from the stem cell graft. The receptor source for this set is a human donor who donated a stem cell graft to a child with Wiskott-Aldrich syndrome.

The V gene is TRBV2, the J gene TRBJ2-5; D not certain. Germline V gene lookup returns CDR1 SNHLY and CDR2 FYNNEI. V was clipped by 4 bases and J by 4 bases, with 10 bases between them. The CDR3 is 13 amino acids. CDR3 residues: CASSVVVVETQYF. Here the CDR3 DNA reads TGTGCCAGCAGTGTGGTGGTGGTAGAGACCCAGTACTTC.

This clonotype was seen a few times. The V call is TRBV20-1, the J call TRBJ2-3, with a possible D match to TRBD2 (5 bases). Deletions cut 4 bases from V and 1 base from J, with 21 bases between. This CDR3 contains 17 residues. Germline values: CDR1 DFQATT, CDR2 SNEGSKA (reference sequence). This chain's CDR3 is CSAIVLGGPYRTDTQYF. The CDR3 coding sequence is TGCAGTGCTATCGTTCTTGGCGGGCCATACCGCACAGATACGCAGTATTTT.

This sequence joins TRBV7-8 and TRBJ2-6, with TRBD1 matching over 9 bases. Germline CDR1 SGHVS, CDR2 FQNEAQ. V lost 4 bases to trimming and J lost 2 bases; unmatched junction nucleotides: 6. The CDR3 covers 17 residues. This CDR3 is CASSSGQGRTGANVLTF. Here the CDR3 DNA reads TGTGCCAGCAGCTCGGGACAGGGCCGAACTGGGGCCAACGTCCTGACTTTC.

There are a few counts of this clonotype. The chain employs TRBV20-1 and TRBJ2-5; 11 positions agree with TRBD2. Germline V gene data show CDR1 as DFQATT and CDR2 as SNEGSKA (reference sequence). This CDR3 region has 16 residues. With V trimmed by 5 bases and J by 1 base, 9 bases remained unmatched. CDR3 bases: TGCAGTGCTGAGCCCACTAGCGGGGGCCGCCAAGAGACCCAGTACTTC. It is translated as CSAEPTSGGRQETQYF.

Ten or more counts support this clonotype. This rearrangement joins TRBV14 to TRBJ2-7; D tentatively reads TRBD1 or TRBD2 (5 bases each). The germline V gene has CDR1 SGHDN and CDR2 FVKESK. V shed 3 bases and J shed 1 base, with 19 bases lying between them. There are 17 residues in the CDR3. DNA for the CDR3: TGTGCCAGCAGCCATCGCCGGGGCACCGGCTTATCCTACGAGCAGTACTTC. Translated: CASSHRRGTGLSYEQYF.

This clonotype occurred many times. The chain uses TRBV20-1 and TRBJ1-5, with a possible D match to TRBD1 (5 bases). The CDR3 has 13 amino acids. Trimming took off 3 bases at V and 4 bases at J, with 10 bases between the two ends. The germline gives CDR1 DFQATT, CDR2 SNEGSKA (reference sequence). Written as DNA, the CDR3 is TGCAGTGCTAGTAGGCCAGGGAATCAGCCCCAGCATTTT. Amino acids: CSASRPGNQPQHF.

This clonotype was seen repeatedly, ten times or more. The chain employs TRBV29-1 and TRBJ1-1; 9 nucleotides agree with TRBD1. V trimming: 6 bases; J trimming: 3 bases; junction bases outside the gene matches: 5. The CDR3 extends over 13 amino acids. CDR1 and CDR2 from the germline V gene are SQVTM and ANQGSEA. CDR3 coding DNA: TGCAGCGTCCAAACAGGGGGCGACACTGAAGCTTTCTTT. As protein: CSVQTGGDTEAFF.

This clonotype has a count of ten or more. The genes are TRBV4-1 and TRBJ2-7; D remains unclear. CDR1 is MGHRA and CDR2 is YSYEKL in the germline V gene. V was trimmed by 3 bases and J by 1 base, leaving 16 bases between them. The CDR3 sequence is 16 residues long. CDR3 DNA: TGCGCCAGCAGCCATGGGCAGCCTGAAGGTTCCTACGAGCAGTACTTC. Its protein product is CASSHGQPEGSYEQYF.

This clonotype was found many times. The chain carries TRBV12-3 or TRBV12-4 and TRBJ1-6, with TRBD1 as a possible D gene (6 bases). The CDR3 loop spans 13 amino acids. Deletions cut 3 bases from V and 7 bases from J, with 7 bases between. The CDR3 DNA follows: TGTGCCAGCAGTTTTACAGGGAATTCACCCCTCCACTTT. Its protein is CASSFTGNSPLHF.

Ten or more counts support this clonotype. The gene calls are TRBV20-1 and TRBJ2-5; 7 bases are a match to TRBD1. CDR1 and CDR2 from the germline V gene are DFQATT and SNEGSKA (reference sequence). There are 14 residues in the CDR3. The V gene end was trimmed by 6 bases and the J gene end by 1 base; junction bases not matched to a gene: 8. CDR3 nucleotide sequence: TGCAGTGCATCCCCGGGACAGACCCAAGAGACCCAGTACTTC. Translated, it gives CSASPGQTQETQYF.

This clonotype was recorded many times. The CDR3: CASSLGQGVNYGYTF. In nucleotides, the CDR3 is TGTGCCAGCAGCTTGGGCCAGGGAGTGAACTATGGCTACACCTTC. The chain employs TRBV7-9 and TRBJ1-2; weak D call: TRBD1 (5 bases). V was trimmed by 3 bases and J by 2 bases, leaving 13 bases between them. CDR3 length equals 15 residues. Germline V gives CDR1 SEHNR, CDR2 FQNEAQ (reference sequence).

The chain has TRBV7-2 and TRBJ2-3, with a tentative D call TRBD2 (5 bases). V lost 2 bases and J 4 bases, leaving 10 bases between the germline ends. The germline CDR1 and CDR2 sequences are SGHTA and FQGNSA. CDR3 length equals 14 residues. DNA for the CDR3: TGTGCCAGCAGCTTACGGGATTGGGCAGATACGCAGTATTTT. It specifies CASSLRDWADTQYF.

This clonotype was found many times. This CDR3 reads CASSYSSWAEAFF. In DNA, the CDR3 is TGTGCCAGCAGTTATTCGTCTTGGGCTGAAGCTTTCTTT. The chain uses TRBV6-5 and TRBJ1-1, with D unclear. Germline V lookup: CDR1 MNHEY, CDR2 SVGAGI. This CDR3 is built from 13 residues. With 3 bases removed from V and 6 bases from J, the gap between germline ends came to 11 bases.

This clonotype came up many times. The CDR3 DNA reads as TGTGCCAGCTCACCCCAACGCCTCTACAATGAGCAGTTCTTC. This codes for CASSPQRLYNEQFF. The J gene is TRBJ2-1, the V gene TRBV18; no definite D call. V shed 3 bases and J shed 3 bases, with 9 bases lying between them. The V gene's germline CDR1 is KGHSH and CDR2 LQKENI. The CDR3 is made up of 14 amino acids.

At least ten counts were recorded for this clonotype. This chain links TRBV12-3 or TRBV12-4 with TRBJ2-2, with D possibly TRBD1 on 5 matching bases. The CDR3 runs 12 residues. V lost 11 bases, J lost 3 bases, and 10 bases lay in between. This CDR3 is CASEGDTGELFF. CDR3 nucleotides: TGTGCCTCTGAAGGGGACACCGGGGAGCTGTTTTTT.

There are many counts of this clonotype. This chain joins TRBV12-3 or TRBV12-4 and TRBJ2-5; 11 nucleotides line up with TRBD2. V trimming: 8 bases; J trimming: 5 bases; junction bases outside the gene matches: 7. This CDR3 spans 14 amino acids. Here the CDR3 DNA reads TGTGCCAGCGCTAGCGGGGGGATCCAGGAGACCCAGTACTTC. Amino acid sequence: CASASGGIQETQYF.

The genes are TRBV20-1 and TRBJ1-2, with TRBD1 as a possible D gene (6 bases). Trimming stripped 0 bases from V and 1 base from J, with 21 bases between. There are 18 residues in the CDR3. CDR1 is DFQATT and CDR2 is SNEGSKA in the germline V gene (reference sequence). This chain's CDR3 is CSARESGWGPTLNYGYTF. The CDR3 region has the DNA TGCAGTGCTAGAGAGAGTGGGTGGGGGCCTACACTTAACTATGGCTACACCTTC.

A few counts support this clonotype. The chain has TRBV5-1 and TRBJ2-7; no clear D. V was trimmed by 2 bases and J by 3 bases, leaving 12 bases between them. Looked up from germline, CDR1 is SGHRS and CDR2 is YFSETQ. The CDR3 covers 14 residues. The CDR3 DNA follows: TGCGCCAGCAGCTTTTTGACCCCAAACTACGAGCAGTACTTC. Translated: CASSFLTPNYEQYF. Supplemented by reference TRBV5-1 and TRBJ2-7, the full variable domain reads KAGVTQTPRYLIKTRGQQVTLSCSPISGHRSVSWYQQTPGQGLQFLFEYFSETQRNKGNFPGRFSGRQFSNSRSEMNVSTLELGDSALYLCASSFLTPNYEQYFGPGTRLTVT.

In this sample, this clonotype turned up many times. The chain recombines TRBV2 with TRBJ2-3; D possibly corresponds to TRBD1 (5 bases). The CDR3 has 12 amino acids. The V gene lost 5 bases and the J gene lost 12 bases, with 15 bases spanning the gap. Germline V gene lookup returns CDR1 SNHLY and CDR2 FYNNEI. The CDR3, as DNA: TGTGCCAGCAGTCCTGGACAACCACCCCAGTATTTT. It translates to CASSPGQPPQYF.

This clonotype was recorded many times. The genes are TRBV6-6 and TRBJ2-4; D ambiguous. Germline-derived CDR1 and CDR2 are MNHNY and SVGAGI (reference sequence). V dropped 2 bases and J dropped 1 base, with 0 bases sitting between them. The CDR3 consists of 12 residues. The DNA for the CDR3 is TGTGCCAGCAGTTACGCCAAAAACATTCAGTACTTC. Protein product: CASSYAKNIQYF.

This clonotype was seen ten or more times. The chain recombines TRBV12-5 with TRBJ2-3; D gene unclear. The CDR3 has 15 residues. Trimming shortened V by 5 bases and J by 1 base, and 13 bases separated the two germline ends. CDR1 and CDR2 (germline): LGHNT, FRNRAP. The CDR3 here is CASGPGFRGTDTQYF. In DNA form, the CDR3 reads TGTGCTAGTGGTCCGGGTTTCCGGGGCACAGATACGCAGTATTTT.

This clonotype was counted at least ten times. V gene TRBV29-1 combines with J gene TRBJ2-3; a possible D gene is TRBD1 (5 bases). The CDR3 spans 14 residues. Germline values: CDR1 SQVTM, CDR2 ANQGSEA. V shed 1 base and J shed 1 base, with 9 bases lying between them. The DNA of the CDR3 is TGCAGCGTTGAAGGTGGCAGGGGCACAGATACGCAGTATTTT. Its translation is CSVEGGRGTDTQYF.

Points on this clonotype: This clone may be a read error of a much larger clone one base away. Because it lacks the conserved phenylalanine or tryptophan at the end, this CDR3 is likely a read error. This chain links TRBV24-1 with TRBJ2-5, with a tentative D call TRBD1 (6 bases). There are 15 residues in the CDR3. Trimming pared 1 base from V and 3 bases from J, leaving 11 bases between. Germline CDR1 is KGHDR and CDR2 is SFDVKD. The CDR3 sequence: CATSDFRQGKETQYV. CDR3 nucleotide sequence: TGTGCCACCAGTGATTTTAGGCAGGGGAAAGAGACCCAGTACGTC.

This clonotype showed up many times. The chain combines TRBV7-8 with TRBJ1-5; no clear D. The CDR3 loop spans 16 amino acids. Germline V gene lookup returns CDR1 SGHVS and CDR2 FQNEAQ. V was clipped by 1 base and J by 0 bases, with 10 bases between them. DNA for the CDR3: TGTGCCAGCAGCTTAGGGCAGCGGTATAGCAATCAGCCCCAGCATTTT. Its translation is CASSLGQRYSNQPQHF.

A few counts support this clonotype. This chain connects TRBV5-4 to TRBJ1-1, with D hard to call. In germline, CDR1 is SGHNT, CDR2 YYREEE (reference sequence). This CDR3 is built from 13 residues. Trimming removed 2 bases from V and 4 bases from J, with 9 bases in between. DNA of the CDR3: TGTGCCAGCAGCTTAGACGTGAGCACTGAAGCTTTCTTT. Its protein is CASSLDVSTEAFF. The full variable domain, its missing parts supplied by reference TRBV5-4 and TRBJ1-1, is ETGVTQSPTHLIKTRGQQVTLRCSSQSGHNTVSWYQQALGQGPQFIFQYYREEENGRGNFPPRFSGLQFPNYSSELNVNALELDDSALYLCASSLDVSTEAFFGQGTRLTVV.

The sample holds many counts of this clonotype. The DNA of the CDR3 is TGCAGTGCCTTGACAGTGCCCACTGAAGCTTTCTTT. The encoded protein is CSALTVPTEAFF. The rearrangement uses TRBV20-1 and TRBJ1-1; a weak D match, TRBD1 (5 bases). The CDR3 consists of 12 residues. Deletions cut 6 bases from V and 4 bases from J, with 12 bases between. Germline CDR1 reads DFQATT; CDR2 reads SNEGSKA (reference sequence).

Many counts were recorded for this clonotype. The chain carries TRBV12-3 or TRBV12-4 and TRBJ2-3, with a tentative D call TRBD2 (7 bases). The CDR3 extends over 14 amino acids. Trimming left V 8 bases short and J 1 base short, with 13 bases between. This CDR3 is CASRGAGGTDTQYF. Here the CDR3 DNA reads TGTGCCAGCCGGGGGGCAGGGGGCACAGATACGCAGTATTTT.

Many counts were recorded for this clonotype. The chain carries TRBV12-3 or TRBV12-4 and TRBJ2-1; 7 nucleotides line up with TRBD1. J gave up 10 bases and V 6 bases, and 9 bases lay outside the gene matches. The CDR3 length is 13 residues. CDR3 sequence: CASRELTGTEQFF. The CDR3 DNA is TGTGCCAGCAGAGAACTGACAGGGACCGAGCAGTTCTTC.

In this sample, this clonotype turned up many times. This chain connects TRBV20-1 to TRBJ2-2; tentatively, D is TRBD1 (5 bases). The CDR3 totals 15 residues. The germline V gene has CDR1 DFQATT and CDR2 SNEGSKA (reference sequence). Trimming shortened V by 0 bases and J by 0 bases, and 8 bases separated the two germline ends. Here the CDR3 reads CSARDRVPNTGELFF. The CDR3 DNA reads as TGCAGTGCTAGAGACAGGGTTCCGAACACCGGGGAGCTGTTTTTT.